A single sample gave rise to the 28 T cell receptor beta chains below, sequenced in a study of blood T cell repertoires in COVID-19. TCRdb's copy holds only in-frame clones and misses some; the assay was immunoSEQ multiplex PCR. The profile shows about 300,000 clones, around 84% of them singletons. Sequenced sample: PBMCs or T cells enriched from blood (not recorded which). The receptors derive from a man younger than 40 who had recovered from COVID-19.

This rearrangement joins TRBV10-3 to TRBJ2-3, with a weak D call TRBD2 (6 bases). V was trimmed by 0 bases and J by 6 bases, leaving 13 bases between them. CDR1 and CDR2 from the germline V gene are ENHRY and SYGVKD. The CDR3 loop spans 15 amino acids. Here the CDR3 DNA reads TGTGCCATCAGTGAGTCGCAGCGGGTGGGCGATACGCAGTATTTT. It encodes CAISESQRVGDTQYF.

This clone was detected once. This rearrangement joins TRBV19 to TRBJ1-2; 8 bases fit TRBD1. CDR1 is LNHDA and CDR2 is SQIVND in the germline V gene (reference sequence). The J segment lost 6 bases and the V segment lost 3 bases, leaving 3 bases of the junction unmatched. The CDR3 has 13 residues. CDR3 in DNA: TGTGCCAGTAGTATCGACAGGGGCAATGGCTACACCTTC. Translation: CASSIDRGNGYTF.

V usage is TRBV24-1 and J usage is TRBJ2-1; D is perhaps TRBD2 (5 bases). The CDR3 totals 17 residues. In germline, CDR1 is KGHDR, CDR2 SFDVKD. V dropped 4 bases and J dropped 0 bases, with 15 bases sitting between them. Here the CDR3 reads CATSDPEGGVSYNEQFF. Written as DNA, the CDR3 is TGTGCCACCAGTGACCCAGAGGGTGGGGTCTCCTACAATGAGCAGTTCTTC.

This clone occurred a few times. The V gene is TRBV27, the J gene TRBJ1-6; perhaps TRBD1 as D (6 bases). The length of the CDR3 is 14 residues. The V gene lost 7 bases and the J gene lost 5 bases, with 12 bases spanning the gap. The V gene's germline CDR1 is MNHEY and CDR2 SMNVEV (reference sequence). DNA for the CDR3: TGTGCCAGCACCCAGGGGTACAATAATTCACCCCTCCACTTT. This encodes CASTQGYNNSPLHF.

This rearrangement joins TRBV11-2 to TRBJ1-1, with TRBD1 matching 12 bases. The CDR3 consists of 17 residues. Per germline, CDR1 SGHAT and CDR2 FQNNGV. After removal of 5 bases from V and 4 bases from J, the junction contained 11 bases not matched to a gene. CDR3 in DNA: TGTGCCAGCAGCGGACACCTGGGACAGGGGGCGGGCACTGAAGCTTTCTTT. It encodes CASSGHLGQGAGTEAFF.

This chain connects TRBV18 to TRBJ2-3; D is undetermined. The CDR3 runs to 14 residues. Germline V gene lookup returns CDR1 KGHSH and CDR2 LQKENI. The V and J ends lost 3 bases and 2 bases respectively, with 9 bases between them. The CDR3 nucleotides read TGTGCCAGCTCACCGGGCAGCAACACAGATACGCAGTATTTT. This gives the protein CASSPGSNTDTQYF.

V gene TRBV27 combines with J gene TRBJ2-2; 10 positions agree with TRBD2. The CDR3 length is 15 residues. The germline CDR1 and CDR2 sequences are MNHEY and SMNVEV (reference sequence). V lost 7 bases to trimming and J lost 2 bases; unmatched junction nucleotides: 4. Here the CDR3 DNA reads TGTGCCAGCAATCTAGCGGGGGCCAACACCGGGGAGCTGTTTTTT. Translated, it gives CASNLAGANTGELFF.

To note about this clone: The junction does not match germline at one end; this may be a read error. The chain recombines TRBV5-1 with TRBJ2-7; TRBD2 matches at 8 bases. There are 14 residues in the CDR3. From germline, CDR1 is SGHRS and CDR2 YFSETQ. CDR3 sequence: CASTPSGSSNEQYF. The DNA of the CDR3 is TGCGCCAGCACCCCGAGCGGGAGCTCCAACGAGCAGTACTTC.

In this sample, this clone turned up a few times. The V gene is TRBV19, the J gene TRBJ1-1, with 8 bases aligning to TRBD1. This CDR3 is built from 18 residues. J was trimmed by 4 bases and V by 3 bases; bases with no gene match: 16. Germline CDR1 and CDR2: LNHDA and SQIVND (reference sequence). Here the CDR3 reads CASSIFGQGAVRVTEAFF. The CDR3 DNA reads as TGTGCCAGTAGTATCTTTGGACAGGGCGCCGTCAGGGTCACTGAAGCTTTCTTT.

DNA of the CDR3: TGTGCCAGCAGTTTGGGCAGAGATACGCAGTATTTT. Translated: CASSLGRDTQYF. This sequence joins TRBV28 and TRBJ2-3; D uncertain. Germline V CDR1 and CDR2: MDHEN, SYDVKM. Trimming pared 3 bases from V and 5 bases from J, leaving 6 bases between. The CDR3 extends over 12 amino acids. Together with reference TRBV28 and TRBJ2-3, the CDR3 gives the full variable domain: DVKVTQSSRYLVKRTGEKVFLECVQDMDHENMFWYRQDPGLGLRLIYFSYDVKMKEKGDIPEGYSVSREKKERFSLILESASTNQTSMYLCASSLGRDTQYFGPGTRLTVL.

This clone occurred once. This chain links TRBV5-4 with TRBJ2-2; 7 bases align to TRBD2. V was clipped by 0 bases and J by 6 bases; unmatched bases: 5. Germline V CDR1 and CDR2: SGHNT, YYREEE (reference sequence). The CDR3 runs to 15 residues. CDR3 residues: CASSLGLAFAGELFF. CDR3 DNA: TGTGCCAGCAGCTTGGGACTAGCTTTTGCCGGGGAGCTGTTTTTT.

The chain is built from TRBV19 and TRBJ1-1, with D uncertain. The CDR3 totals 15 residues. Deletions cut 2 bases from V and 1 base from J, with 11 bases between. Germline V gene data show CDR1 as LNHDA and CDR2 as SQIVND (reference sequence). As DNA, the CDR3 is TGTGCCAGTAGTATAAGAGGTAGCTCGAACACTGAAGCTTTCTTT. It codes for CASSIRGSSNTEAFF. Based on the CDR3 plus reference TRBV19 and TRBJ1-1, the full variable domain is DGGITQSPKYLFRKEGQNVTLSCEQNLNHDAMYWYRQDPGQGLRLIYYSQIVNDFQKGDIAEGYSVSREKKESFPLTVTSAQKNPTAFYLCASSIRGSSNTEAFFGQGTRLTVV.

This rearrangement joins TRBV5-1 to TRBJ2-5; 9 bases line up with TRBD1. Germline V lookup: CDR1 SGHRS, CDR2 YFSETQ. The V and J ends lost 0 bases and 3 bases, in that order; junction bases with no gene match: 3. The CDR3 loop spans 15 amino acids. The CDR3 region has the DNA TGCGCCAGCAGCTTGGTGACAGGGGGAGAAGAGACCCAGTACTTC. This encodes CASSLVTGGEETQYF.

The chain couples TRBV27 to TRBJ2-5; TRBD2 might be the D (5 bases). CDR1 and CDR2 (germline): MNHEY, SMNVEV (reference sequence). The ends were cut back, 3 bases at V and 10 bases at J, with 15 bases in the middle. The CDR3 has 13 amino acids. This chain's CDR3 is CASSFGPTGDQYF. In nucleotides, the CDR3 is TGTGCCAGCAGTTTCGGTCCCACCGGGGACCAGTACTTC.

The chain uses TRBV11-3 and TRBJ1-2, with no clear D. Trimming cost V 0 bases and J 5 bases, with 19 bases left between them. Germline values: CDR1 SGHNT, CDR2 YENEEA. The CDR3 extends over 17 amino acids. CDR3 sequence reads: CASSLDVTSAVKYGYTF. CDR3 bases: TGTGCCAGCAGCTTAGATGTTACGAGCGCCGTAAAATATGGCTACACCTTC.

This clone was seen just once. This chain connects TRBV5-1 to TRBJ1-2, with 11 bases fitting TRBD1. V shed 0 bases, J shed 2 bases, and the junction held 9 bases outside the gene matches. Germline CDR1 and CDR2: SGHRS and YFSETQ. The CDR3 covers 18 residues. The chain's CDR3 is CASSLEPGQGVRNYGYTF. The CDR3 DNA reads TGCGCCAGCAGCTTGGAACCGGGACAGGGGGTGAGGAACTATGGCTACACCTTC.

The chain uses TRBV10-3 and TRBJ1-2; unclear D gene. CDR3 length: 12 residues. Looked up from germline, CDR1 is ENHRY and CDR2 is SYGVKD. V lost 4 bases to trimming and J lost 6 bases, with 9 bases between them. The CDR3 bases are TGTGCCATCAGTGTCGGGATACATGGCTACACCTTC. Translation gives CAISVGIHGYTF.

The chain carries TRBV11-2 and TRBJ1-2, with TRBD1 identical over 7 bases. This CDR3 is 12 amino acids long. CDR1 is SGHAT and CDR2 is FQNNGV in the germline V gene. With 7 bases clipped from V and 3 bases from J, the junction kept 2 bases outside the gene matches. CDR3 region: CASKDRDYGYTF. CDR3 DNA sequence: TGTGCCAGCAAAGACAGGGACTATGGCTACACCTTC. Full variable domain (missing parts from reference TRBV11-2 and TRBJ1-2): EAGVAQSPRYKIIEKRQSVAFWCNPISGHATLYWYQQILGQGPKLLIQFQNNGVVDDSQLPKDRFSAERLKGVDSTLKIQPAKLEDSAVYLCASKDRDYGYTFGSGTRLTVV.

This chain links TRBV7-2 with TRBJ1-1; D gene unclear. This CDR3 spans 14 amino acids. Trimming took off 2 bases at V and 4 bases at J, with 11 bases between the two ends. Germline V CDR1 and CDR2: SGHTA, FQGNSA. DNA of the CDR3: TGTGCCAGCAGCTTAACCTTCCCGGGCACTGAAGCTTTCTTT. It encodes CASSLTFPGTEAFF.

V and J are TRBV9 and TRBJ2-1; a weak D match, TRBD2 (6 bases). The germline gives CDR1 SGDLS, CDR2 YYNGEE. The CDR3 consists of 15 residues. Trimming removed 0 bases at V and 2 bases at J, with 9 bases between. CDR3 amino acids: CASSVAGGTYNEQFF. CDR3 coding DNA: TGTGCCAGCAGCGTAGCCGGGGGAACCTACAATGAGCAGTTCTTC. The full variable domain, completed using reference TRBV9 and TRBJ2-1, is DSGVTQTPKHLITATGQRVTLRCSPRSGDLSVYWYQQSLDQGLQFLIQYYNGEERAKGNILERFSAQQFPDLHSELNLSSLELGDSALYFCASSVAGGTYNEQFFGPGTRLTVL.

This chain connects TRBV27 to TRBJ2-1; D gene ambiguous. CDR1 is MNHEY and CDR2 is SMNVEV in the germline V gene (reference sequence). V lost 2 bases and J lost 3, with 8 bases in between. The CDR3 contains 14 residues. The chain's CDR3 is CASSLSNVYNEQFF. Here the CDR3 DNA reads TGTGCCAGCAGTTTAAGCAACGTCTACAATGAGCAGTTCTTC.

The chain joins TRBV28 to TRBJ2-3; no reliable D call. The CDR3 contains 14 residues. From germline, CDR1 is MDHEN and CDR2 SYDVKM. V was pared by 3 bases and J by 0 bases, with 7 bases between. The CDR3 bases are TGTGCCAGCAGTTTGGCCCTTAGCACAGATACGCAGTATTTT. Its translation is CASSLALSTDTQYF.

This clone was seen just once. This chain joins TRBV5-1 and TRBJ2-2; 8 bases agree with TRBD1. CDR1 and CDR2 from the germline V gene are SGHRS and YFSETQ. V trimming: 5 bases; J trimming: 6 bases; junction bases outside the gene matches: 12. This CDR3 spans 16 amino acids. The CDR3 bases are TGCGCCAGCAGTTATCAGGGGGCGTTTCAGGCCGGGGAGCTGTTTTTT. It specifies CASSYQGAFQAGELFF.

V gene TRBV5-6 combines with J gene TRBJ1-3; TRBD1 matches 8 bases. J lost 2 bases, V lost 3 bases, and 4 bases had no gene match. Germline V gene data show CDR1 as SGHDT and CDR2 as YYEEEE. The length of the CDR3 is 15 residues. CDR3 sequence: CASSSQDRAGNTIYF. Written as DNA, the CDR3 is TGTGCCAGCAGCTCCCAGGACAGGGCTGGAAACACCATATATTTT.

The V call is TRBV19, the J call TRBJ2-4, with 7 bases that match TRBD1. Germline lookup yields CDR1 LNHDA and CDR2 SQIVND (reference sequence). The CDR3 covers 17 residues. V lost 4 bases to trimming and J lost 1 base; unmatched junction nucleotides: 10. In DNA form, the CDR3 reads TGTGCCAGTAGTACCTCTACAGGGGATGCTGCCAAAAACATTCAGTACTTC. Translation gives CASSTSTGDAAKNIQYF.

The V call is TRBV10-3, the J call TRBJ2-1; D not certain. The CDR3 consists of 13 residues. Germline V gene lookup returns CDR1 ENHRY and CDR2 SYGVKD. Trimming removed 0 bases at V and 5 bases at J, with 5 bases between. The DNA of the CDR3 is TGTGCCATCAGTGAGTCATTAAACAATGAGCAGTTCTTC. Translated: CAISESLNNEQFF.

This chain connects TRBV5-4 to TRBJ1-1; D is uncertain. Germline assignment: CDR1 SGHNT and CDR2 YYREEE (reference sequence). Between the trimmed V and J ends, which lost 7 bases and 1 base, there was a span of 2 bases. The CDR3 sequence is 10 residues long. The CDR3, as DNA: TGTGCCAGCCGGAACACTGAAGCTTTCTTT. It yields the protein CASRNTEAFF. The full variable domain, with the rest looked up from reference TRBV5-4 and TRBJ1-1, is ETGVTQSPTHLIKTRGQQVTLRCSSQSGHNTVSWYQQALGQGPQFIFQYYREEENGRGNFPPRFSGLQFPNYSSELNVNALELDDSALYLCASRNTEAFFGQGTRLTVV.

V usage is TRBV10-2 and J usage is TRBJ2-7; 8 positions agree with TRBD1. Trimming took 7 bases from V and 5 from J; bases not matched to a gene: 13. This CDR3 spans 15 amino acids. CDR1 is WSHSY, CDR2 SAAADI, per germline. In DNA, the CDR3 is TGCGCCAGCAAAGAATCTCGGACAGGGCGGAACGAGCAGTACTTC. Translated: CASKESRTGRNEQYF.